There are many counts of the clone carrying this T cell receptor (beta chain). Its specificity is not known. The sample is drawn from a study of identical twins. General study results and limits: Within cord blood, abundant beta clonotypes carried fewer insertions, but memory repertoires showed no such trend. Weaker excess twin sharing was observed in beta out-of-frame sequences.

cDNA molecules carried unique molecular identifiers, and template switching added a universal primer site. TCRdb re-analysed the 5' RACE reads in MiXCR, keeping a single row per CDR3 protein. Here the sample spans about 210,000 distinct CDR3 sequences, around 10% being singletons. The sample consisted of memory (CD45RO+) T cells sorted from blood. The sequence derives from a woman younger than 35 in good health.

The DNA for the CDR3 is TGCAGTGCCCACCGGGAGATAAACACTGAAGCTTTCTTT. This translates into CSAHREINTEAFF. The rearrangement links TRBV20-1 to TRBJ1-1; no firm D call. The CDR3 runs to 13 residues. V gave up 6 bases and J gave up 2 bases, with 13 bases separating them. The germline gives CDR1 DFQATT, CDR2 SNEGSKA (reference sequence).